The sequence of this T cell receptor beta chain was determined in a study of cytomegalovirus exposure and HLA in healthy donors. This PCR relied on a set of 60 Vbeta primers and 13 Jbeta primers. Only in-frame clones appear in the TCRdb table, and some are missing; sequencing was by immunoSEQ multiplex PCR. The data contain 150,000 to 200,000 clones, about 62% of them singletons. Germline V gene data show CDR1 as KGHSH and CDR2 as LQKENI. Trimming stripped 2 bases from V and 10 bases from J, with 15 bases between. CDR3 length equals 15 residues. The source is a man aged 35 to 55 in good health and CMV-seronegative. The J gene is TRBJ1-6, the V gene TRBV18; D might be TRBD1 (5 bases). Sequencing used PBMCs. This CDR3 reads CASSPEEGLTSPLHF. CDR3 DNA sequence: TGTGCCAGCTCACCAGAGGAGGGGCTGACCTCACCCCTCCACTTT.